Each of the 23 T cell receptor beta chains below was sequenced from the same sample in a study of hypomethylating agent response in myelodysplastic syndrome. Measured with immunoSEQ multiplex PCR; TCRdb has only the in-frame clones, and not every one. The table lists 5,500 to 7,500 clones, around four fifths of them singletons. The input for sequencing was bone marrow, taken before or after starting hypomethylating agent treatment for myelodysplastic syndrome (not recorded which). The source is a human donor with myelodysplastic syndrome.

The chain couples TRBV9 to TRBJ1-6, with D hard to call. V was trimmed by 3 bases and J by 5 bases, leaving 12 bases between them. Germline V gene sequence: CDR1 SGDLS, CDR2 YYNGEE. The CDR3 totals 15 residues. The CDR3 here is CASSAGNVDNSPLHF. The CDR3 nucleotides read TGTGCCAGCAGCGCCGGAAACGTTGATAATTCACCCCTCCACTTT.

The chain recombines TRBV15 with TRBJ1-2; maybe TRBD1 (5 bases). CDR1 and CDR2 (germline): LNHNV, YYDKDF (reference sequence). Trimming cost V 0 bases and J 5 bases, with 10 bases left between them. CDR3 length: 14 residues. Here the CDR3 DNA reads TGTGCCACCAGCAGAGAGAGCGGGGGGTATGGCTACACCTTC. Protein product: CATSRESGGYGYTF.

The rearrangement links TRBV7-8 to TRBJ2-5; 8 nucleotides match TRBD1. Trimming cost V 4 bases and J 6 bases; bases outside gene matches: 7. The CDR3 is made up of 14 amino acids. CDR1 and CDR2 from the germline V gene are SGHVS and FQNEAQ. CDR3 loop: CASSSRTGRKTQYF. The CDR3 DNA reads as TGTGCCAGCAGCTCGCGGACAGGGAGGAAGACCCAGTACTTC.

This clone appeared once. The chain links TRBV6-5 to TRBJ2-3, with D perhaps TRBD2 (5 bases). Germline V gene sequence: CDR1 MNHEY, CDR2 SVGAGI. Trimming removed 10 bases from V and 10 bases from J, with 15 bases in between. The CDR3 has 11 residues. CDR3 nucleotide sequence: TGTGCCACCGGAGTGGTGGAGGCGCAGTATTTT. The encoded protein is CATGVVEAQYF.

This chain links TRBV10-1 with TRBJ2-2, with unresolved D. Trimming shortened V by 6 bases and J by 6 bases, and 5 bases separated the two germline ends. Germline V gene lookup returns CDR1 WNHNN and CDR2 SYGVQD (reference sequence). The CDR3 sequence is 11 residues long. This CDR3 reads CASRGSGELFF. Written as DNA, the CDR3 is TGCGCCAGCAGGGGTTCCGGGGAGCTGTTTTTT.

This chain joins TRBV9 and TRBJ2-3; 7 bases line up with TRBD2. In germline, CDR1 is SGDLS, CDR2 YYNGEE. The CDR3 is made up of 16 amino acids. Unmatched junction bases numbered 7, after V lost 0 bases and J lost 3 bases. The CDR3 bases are TGTGCCAGCAGCGTAGTAAGCGGGGTAACAACAGATACGCAGTATTTT. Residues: CASSVVSGVTTDTQYF.

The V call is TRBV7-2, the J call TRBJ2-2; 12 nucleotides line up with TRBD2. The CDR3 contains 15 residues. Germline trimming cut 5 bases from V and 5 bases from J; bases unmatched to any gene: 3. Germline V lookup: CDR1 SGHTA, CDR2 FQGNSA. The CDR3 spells CASSPSGGVTGELFF. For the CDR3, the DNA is TGTGCCAGCAGCCCTAGCGGGGGGGTAACCGGGGAGCTGTTTTTT.

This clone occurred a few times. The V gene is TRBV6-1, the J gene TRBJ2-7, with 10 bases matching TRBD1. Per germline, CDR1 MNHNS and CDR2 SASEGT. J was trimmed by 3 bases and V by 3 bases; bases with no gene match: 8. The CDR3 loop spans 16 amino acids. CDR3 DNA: TGTGCCAGCAGTGATAGACAGGGGGCCCGCTACTACGAGCAGTACGTC. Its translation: CASSDRQGARYYEQYV.

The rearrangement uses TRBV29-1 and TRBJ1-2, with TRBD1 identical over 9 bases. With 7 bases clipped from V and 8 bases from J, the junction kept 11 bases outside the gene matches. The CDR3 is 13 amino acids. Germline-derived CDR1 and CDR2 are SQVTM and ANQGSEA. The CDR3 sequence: CSGSRDRDQGYTF. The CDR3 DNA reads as TGCAGCGGGTCCCGGGACAGGGATCAAGGCTACACCTTC.

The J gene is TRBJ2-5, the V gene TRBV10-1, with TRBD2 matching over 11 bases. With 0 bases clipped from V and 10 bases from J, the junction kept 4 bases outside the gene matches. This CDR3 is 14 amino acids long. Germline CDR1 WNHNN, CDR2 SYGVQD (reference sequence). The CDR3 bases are TGCGCCAGCAGTGAGTCTCTAGCGGGGGGAATCCAGTACTTC. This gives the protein CASSESLAGGIQYF.

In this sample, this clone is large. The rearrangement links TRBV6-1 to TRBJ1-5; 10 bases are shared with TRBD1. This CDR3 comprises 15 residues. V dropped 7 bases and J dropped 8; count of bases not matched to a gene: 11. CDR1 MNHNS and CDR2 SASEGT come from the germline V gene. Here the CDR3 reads CASITGTGEGEPQHF. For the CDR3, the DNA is TGTGCCAGCATCACCGGGACAGGGGAAGGAGAGCCCCAGCATTTT.

The CDR3 DNA sequence: TGTGCCAGCAGCTTAAGTAAGGGAGATAAAGAGACCCAGTACTTC. As protein: CASSLSKGDKETQYF. The chain carries TRBV7-9 and TRBJ2-5; TRBD2 is a possible D gene (5 bases). Trimming stripped 2 bases from V and 3 bases from J, with 13 bases between. The CDR3 is 15 amino acids. Germline V gives CDR1 SEHNR, CDR2 FQNEAQ (reference sequence).

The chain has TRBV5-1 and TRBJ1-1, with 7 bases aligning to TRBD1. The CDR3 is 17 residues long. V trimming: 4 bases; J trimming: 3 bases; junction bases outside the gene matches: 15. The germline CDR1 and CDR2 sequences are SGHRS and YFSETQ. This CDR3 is CASSKPGQTRIYTEAFF. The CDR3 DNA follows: TGCGCCAGCAGCAAACCGGGACAGACCAGGATCTACACTGAAGCTTTCTTT.

The chain's CDR3 is CASSGKGAGSNQPQHF. The CDR3 coding sequence is TGTGCCAGCAGTGGAAAGGGGGCAGGGAGCAATCAGCCCCAGCATTTT. The rearrangement uses TRBV6-1 and TRBJ1-5, with TRBD1 matching 7 bases. There are 16 residues in the CDR3. Germline CDR1 MNHNS, CDR2 SASEGT. Trimming cost V 4 bases and J 1 base; bases outside gene matches: 7.

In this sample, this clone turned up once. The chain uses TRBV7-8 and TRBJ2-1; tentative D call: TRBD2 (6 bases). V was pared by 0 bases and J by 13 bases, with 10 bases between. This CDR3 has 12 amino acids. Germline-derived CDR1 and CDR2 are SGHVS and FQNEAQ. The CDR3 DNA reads TGTGCCAGCAGCTTAGCGGAGGGCGCTCAGTTCTTC. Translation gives CASSLAEGAQFF.

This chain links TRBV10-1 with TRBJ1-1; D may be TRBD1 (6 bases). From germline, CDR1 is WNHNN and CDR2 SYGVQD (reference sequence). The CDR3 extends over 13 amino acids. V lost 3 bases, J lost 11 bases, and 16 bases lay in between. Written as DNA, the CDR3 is TGCGCCAGCAGTGACGCAGGGGCCCTGGGGGCTTTCTTT. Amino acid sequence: CASSDAGALGAFF.

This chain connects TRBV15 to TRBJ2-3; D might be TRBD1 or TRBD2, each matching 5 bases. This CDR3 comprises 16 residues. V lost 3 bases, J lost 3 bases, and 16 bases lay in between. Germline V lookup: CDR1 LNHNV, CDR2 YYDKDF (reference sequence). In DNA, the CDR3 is TGTGCCACCAGCAGTACGGGTCTCGGGGCGACAGATACGCAGTATTTT. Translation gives CATSSTGLGATDTQYF.

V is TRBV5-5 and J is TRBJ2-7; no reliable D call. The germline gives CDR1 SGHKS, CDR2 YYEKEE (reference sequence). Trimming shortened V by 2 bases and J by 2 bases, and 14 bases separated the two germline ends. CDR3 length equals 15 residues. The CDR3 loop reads CASSFAAGGTYEQYF. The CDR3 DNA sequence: TGTGCCAGCAGCTTCGCGGCAGGCGGTACCTACGAGCAGTACTTC.

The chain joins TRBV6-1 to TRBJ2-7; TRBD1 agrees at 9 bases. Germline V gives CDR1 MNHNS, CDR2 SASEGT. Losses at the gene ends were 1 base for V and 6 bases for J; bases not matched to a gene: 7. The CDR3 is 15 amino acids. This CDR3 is CASSEGGQGRGEQYF. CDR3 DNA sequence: TGTGCCAGCAGTGAAGGGGGACAGGGAAGGGGCGAGCAGTACTTC.

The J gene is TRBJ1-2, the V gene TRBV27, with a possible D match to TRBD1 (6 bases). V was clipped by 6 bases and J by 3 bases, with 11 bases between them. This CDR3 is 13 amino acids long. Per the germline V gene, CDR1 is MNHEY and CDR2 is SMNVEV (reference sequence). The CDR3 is CASSPGGDYGYTF. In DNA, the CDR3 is TGTGCCAGCAGCCCGGGGGGCGACTATGGCTACACCTTC.

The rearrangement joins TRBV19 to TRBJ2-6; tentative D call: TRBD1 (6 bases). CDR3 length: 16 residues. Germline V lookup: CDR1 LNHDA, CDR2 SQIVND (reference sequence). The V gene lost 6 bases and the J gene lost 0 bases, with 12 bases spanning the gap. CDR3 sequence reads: CASRQGPYSGANVLTF. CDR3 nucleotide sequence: TGTGCCAGTAGACAGGGCCCGTACTCTGGGGCCAACGTCCTGACTTTC.

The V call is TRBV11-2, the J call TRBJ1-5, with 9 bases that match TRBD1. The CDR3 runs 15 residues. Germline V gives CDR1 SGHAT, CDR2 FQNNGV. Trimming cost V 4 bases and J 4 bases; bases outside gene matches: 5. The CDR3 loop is CASSSGTGKNQPQHF. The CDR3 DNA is TGTGCCAGCAGCTCCGGGACAGGGAAAAATCAGCCCCAGCATTTT.

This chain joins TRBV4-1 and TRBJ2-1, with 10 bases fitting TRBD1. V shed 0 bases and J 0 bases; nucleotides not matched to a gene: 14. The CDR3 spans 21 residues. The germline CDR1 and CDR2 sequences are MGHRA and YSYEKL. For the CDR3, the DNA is TGCGCCAGCAGCCAAGAGGTTCCCGCGACAGGGGGCTCGAACTCCTACAATGAGCAGTTCTTC. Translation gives CASSQEVPATGGSNSYNEQFF.